This is a list of T cell receptor beta chains from one sample in a study of siplizumab effects on memory and regulatory T cells. Clones were read by immunoSEQ multiplex PCR, and TCRdb kept only the in-frame ones, dropping some. The sample yields roughly 82,000 clones, about 87% seen once. Material: Tregs sorted from blood. The receptor source for this set is a human donor in good health. CDR3s include the opening cysteine and the closing phenylalanine or tryptophan. A D gene is named only where the DNA matches it firmly. Size is stated for part of the rows, as once, few or many counts, or as a class when the clone is expanded.

>NA|TRBV6-6|TRBJ1-5|TRBD1
CASSDRGPQPQHF
TGTGCCAGCAGTGACAGGGGGCCTCAGCCCCAGCATTTT
>NA|TRBV19|TRBJ1-2|TRBD1
CASSESLGQTNGYTF
TGTGCCAGTAGTGAATCGTTGGGACAGACAAATGGCTACACCTTC
>large|TRBV2|TRBJ1-2|NA
CASSRPGTIYGYTF
TGTGCCAGCAGTCGACCAGGGACCATTTATGGCTACACCTTC
>NA|TRBV7-2|TRBJ2-2|TRBD1
CASRPGQGFPGELFF
TGTGCCAGCAGGCCGGGACAGGGATTCCCCGGGGAGCTGTTTTTT
>NA|TRBV6-1|TRBJ1-2|NA
CASSKMSYGYTF
TGTGCCAGCAGCAAAATGAGCTATGGCTACACCTTC
>NA|TRBV15|TRBJ2-5|NA
CATSDTGWETQYF
TGTGCCACCAGCGACACAGGGTGGGAGACCCAGTACTTC
>NA|TRBV4-1|TRBJ2-7|NA
CASSQRSGASGYEQYF
TGCGCCAGCAGCCAAAGATCGGGGGCTAGCGGTTACGAGCAGTACTTC
>few|TRBV5-1|TRBJ2-1|TRBD1
CASSTGPGTGNYNEQFF
TGCGCCAGCAGCACCGGCCCCGGGACAGGAAATTACAATGAGCAGTTCTTC
>NA|TRBV5-1|TRBJ2-1|NA
CASSLAGRNEQFF
TGCGCCAGCAGCTTGGCCGGTAGGAATGAGCAGTTCTTC
>NA|TRBV19|TRBJ1-1|NA
CASSLQGNTEAFF
TGTGCCAGTAGCCTACAGGGGAACACTGAAGCTTTCTTT
>once|TRBV7-3|TRBJ2-5|NA
CASSWAGGIGETQYF
TGTGCCAGCAGCTGGGCCGGTGGGATCGGGGAGACCCAGTACTTC
>NA|TRBV19|TRBJ2-1|TRBD2
CASSKLAGGEVYNEQFF
TGTGCCAGTAGTAAGCTAGCGGGGGGCGAGGTCTACAATGAGCAGTTCTTC
>once|TRBV6-1|TRBJ2-1|NA
CASSEAAGLGPTSGNEQFF
TGTGCCAGCAGTGAAGCGGCTGGATTGGGCCCCACCTCGGGTAATGAGCAGTTCTTC
>NA|TRBV7-3|TRBJ1-1|TRBD1
CASSLTPGQGTEAFF
TGTGCCAGCAGCTTAACTCCGGGACAGGGAACTGAAGCTTTCTTT
>NA|TRBV6-6|TRBJ2-3|NA
CASSYGAFKLPDTQYF
TGTGCCAGCAGTTACGGGGCTTTCAAGCTCCCAGATACGCAGTATTTT
>NA|TRBV10-3|TRBJ2-6|NA
CAISGGFGANVLTF
TGTGCCATCAGTGGCGGGTTTGGGGCCAACGTCCTGACTTTC
>NA|TRBV21-1|TRBJ2-3|NA
CASSKGNFPGLAGGRIHTDTQYF
TGTGCCAGCAGCAAAGGGAACTTTCCGGGACTAGCGGGGGGCCGAATTCACACAGATACGCAGTATTTT
>NA|TRBV11-3|TRBJ2-2|NA
CASSLGGNTGELFF
TGTGCCAGCAGCCTCGGGGGGAACACCGGGGAGCTGTTTTTT
>once|TRBV29-1|TRBJ2-3|TRBD2
CSVEGLAGHTDTQYF
TGCAGCGTTGAGGGACTAGCGGGACACACAGATACGCAGTATTTT
>once|TRBV28|TRBJ2-7|NA
CASSRGPTYEQYF
TGTGCCAGCAGTCGGGGTCCAACCTACGAGCAGTACTTC
>NA|TRBV7-8|TRBJ2-7|TRBD2
CASSPPTSGGPYEQYF
TGTGCCAGCAGCCCCCCCACTAGCGGGGGCCCCTACGAGCAGTACTTC
>NA|TRBV7-9|TRBJ1-1|NA
CASSRTVLNTEAFF
TGTGCCAGCAGCAGAACCGTCCTGAACACTGAAGCTTTCTTT
>NA|TRBV6-6|TRBJ1-5|NA
CASSFRAAGRQPQHF
TGTGCCAGCAGCTTCCGGGCCGCGGGTCGGCAGCCCCAGCATTTT
>NA|TRBV2|TRBJ2-4|TRBD1
CASNPDRGGGNIQYF
TGTGCCAGCAACCCTGACAGGGGGGGCGGAAACATTCAGTACTTC
>NA|TRBV13|TRBJ1-4|NA
CASSPRASQEKLFF
TGTGCCAGCAGTCCCCGGGCCTCGCAGGAAAAACTGTTTTTT
>NA|TRBV21-1|TRBJ2-4|NA
CASSKPGSKAKNIQYF
TGTGCCAGCAGCAAGCCGGGTTCGAAAGCCAAAAACATTCAGTACTTC
>once|TRBV19|TRBJ2-3|NA
CASRDPGRSTDTQYF
TGTGCCAGTAGGGACCCGGGACGTAGCACAGATACGCAGTATTTT
>NA|TRBV13|TRBJ2-2|TRBD2
CARSGAERGGSTGELFF
TGTGCCCGCAGCGGGGCCGAGCGGGGGGGCTCCACCGGGGAGCTGTTTTTT
>NA|TRBV5-1|TRBJ1-1|NA
CASSLVVSFGPNTEAFF
TGCGCCAGCAGCTTGGTAGTTTCGTTTGGACCAAACACTGAAGCTTTCTTT
>NA|TRBV5-4|TRBJ1-1|TRBD1
CASSLEGQRVMNTEAFF
TGTGCCAGCAGCTTGGAGGGACAGAGAGTTATGAACACTGAAGCTTTCTTT
>NA|TRBV29-1|TRBJ2-3|TRBD2
CSATSGGTDTQYF
TGCAGCGCAACTAGCGGGGGCACAGATACGCAGTATTTT
>NA|TRBV5-1|TRBJ1-1|TRBD1
CASSSGTDEAFF
TGCGCCAGCAGCTCCGGGACAGATGAAGCTTTCTTT
>NA|TRBV5-1|TRBJ2-4|TRBD2
CASSLAWASGGLAKNIQYF
TGCGCCAGCAGCTTGGCCTGGGCTAGCGGGGGGTTAGCCAAAAACATTCAGTACTTC
>NA|TRBV14|TRBJ1-2|NA
CASSLGSYTYGYTF
TGTGCCAGCAGCCTGGGAAGTTACACCTATGGCTACACCTTC
>NA|TRBV5-4|TRBJ2-1|NA
CASGNSGARNEQFF
TGTGCCAGCGGGAATTCAGGGGCCCGCAATGAGCAGTTCTTC
>NA|TRBV7-9|TRBJ1-1|TRBD1
CASSRQGVNTEAFF
TGTGCCAGCAGCCGACAGGGGGTCAACACTGAAGCTTTCTTT
>medium-sized|TRBV18|TRBJ2-7|TRBD2
CASSPRLAGDEQYF
TGTGCCAGCTCACCCAGACTAGCGGGCGACGAGCAGTACTTC
>once|TRBV20-1|TRBJ1-2|NA
CSAPVNYGYTF
TGCAGTGCTCCCGTGAACTATGGCTACACCTTC
>NA|TRBV5-1|TRBJ2-3|TRBD1
CASSVVGQGADTQYF
TGCGCCAGCAGCGTCGTCGGACAGGGAGCAGATACGCAGTATTTT
>once|TRBV28|TRBJ2-7|TRBD1
CASRRDRVEQYF
TGTGCCAGCAGGCGGGACAGGGTCGAGCAGTACTTC
>NA|TRBV7-9|TRBJ1-6|NA
CASSLGPPKDSPLHF
TGTGCCAGCAGCTTAGGCCCCCCAAAGGATTCACCCCTCCACTTT
>medium-sized|TRBV7-9|TRBJ1-4|TRBD1
CASSFTGTGGEKLFF
TGTGCCAGCAGCTTTACCGGGACAGGGGGAGAAAAACTGTTTTTT
>NA|TRBV19|TRBJ2-3|TRBD1
CASRQGASTDTQYF
TGTGCCAGTAGGCAGGGGGCGAGCACAGATACGCAGTATTTT
>NA|TRBV6-5|TRBJ1-1|NA
CASSLLGGQNTEAFF
TGTGCCAGCAGTCTATTAGGGGGGCAGAACACTGAAGCTTTCTTT
>NA|TRBV7-7|TRBJ2-5|NA
CASSSKETQYF
TGTGCCAGCAGCTCCAAAGAGACCCAGTACTTC
>NA|TRBV6-5|TRBJ1-2|TRBD1
CASSYSSGQGYGYTF
TGTGCCAGCAGTTACTCATCCGGACAGGGCTATGGCTACACCTTC
>NA|TRBV4-1|TRBJ1-1|NA
CASSQVGGRGVIHTEAFF
TGCGCCAGCAGCCAAGTCGGAGGGCGGGGGGTCATACACACTGAAGCTTTCTTT
>medium-sized|TRBV7-9|TRBJ1-1|NA
CASSSQMNTEAFF
TGTGCCAGCAGCTCCCAGATGAACACTGAAGCTTTCTTT
>NA|TRBV29-1|TRBJ2-1|NA
CSVEDPWSSYNEQFF
TGCAGCGTTGAAGATCCGTGGAGCTCCTACAATGAGCAGTTCTTC
>NA|TRBV7-2|TRBJ2-6|NA
CASSLLASGANVLTF
TGTGCCAGCAGCTTATTGGCCTCTGGGGCCAACGTCCTGACTTTC
>NA|TRBV6-1|TRBJ1-4|NA
CASTPRRGGEKLFF
TGTGCCAGCACCCCCCGCAGGGGAGGTGAAAAACTGTTTTTT
>NA|TRBV28|TRBJ2-2|TRBD1
CASRSSGQRTGELFF
TGTGCCAGCAGGTCGTCGGGACAGCGCACCGGGGAGCTGTTTTTT
>NA|TRBV27|TRBJ1-6|NA
CASSFKPGGGFNSPLHF
TGTGCCAGCAGTTTTAAGCCCGGAGGGGGGTTTAATTCACCCCTCCACTTT
>NA|TRBV5-1|TRBJ2-6|NA
CASSLRETGANVLTF
TGCGCCAGCAGCTTGAGGGAGACTGGGGCCAACGTCCTGACTTTC
>few|TRBV10-3|TRBJ1-5|NA
CAISEAANSNQPQHF
TGTGCCATCAGTGAGGCAGCAAATAGCAATCAGCCCCAGCATTTT
>NA|TRBV5-5|TRBJ1-6|TRBD1
CASTDRTGLNSPLHF
TGTGCCAGCACCGATAGGACAGGCTTAAATTCACCCCTCCACTTT
>NA|TRBV5-4|TRBJ2-5|NA
CASSFEFRRGVETQYF
TGTGCCAGCAGCTTTGAGTTCAGACGGGGCGTAGAGACCCAGTACTTC